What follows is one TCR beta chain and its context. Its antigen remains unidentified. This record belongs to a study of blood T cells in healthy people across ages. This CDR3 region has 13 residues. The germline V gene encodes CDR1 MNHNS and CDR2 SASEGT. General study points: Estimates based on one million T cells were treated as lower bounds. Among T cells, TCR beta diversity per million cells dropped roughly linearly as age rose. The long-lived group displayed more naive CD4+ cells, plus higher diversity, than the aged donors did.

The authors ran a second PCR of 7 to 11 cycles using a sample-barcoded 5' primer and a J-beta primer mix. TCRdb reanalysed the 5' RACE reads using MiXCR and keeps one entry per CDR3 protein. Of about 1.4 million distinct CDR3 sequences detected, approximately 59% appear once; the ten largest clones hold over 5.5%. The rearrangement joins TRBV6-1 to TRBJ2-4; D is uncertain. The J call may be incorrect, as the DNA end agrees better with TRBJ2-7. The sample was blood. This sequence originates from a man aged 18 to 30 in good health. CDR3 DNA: TGTGCCAGCAGTGAAGAAAGTCCCTACGAGCAGTACTTC. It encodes CASSEESPYEQYF.